This T cell receptor beta chain emerged from a study of blood T cell repertoires in COVID-19. Germline V gene sequence: CDR1 SGHRS, CDR2 YFSETQ. This CDR3 is built from 11 residues. The ends were cut back, 5 bases at V and 7 bases at J, with 7 bases in the middle. The method was immunoSEQ multiplex PCR; TCRdb's version includes in-frame clones alone and lacks a portion of them. The sample has approximately 110,000 clones, about 90% seen once. The receptor was isolated from a man in his fifties or sixties with COVID-19, enrolled during active disease. The sequenced sample consisted of peripheral blood. The V call is TRBV5-1, the J call TRBJ2-1; D is uncertain. The CDR3 sequence: CASRRGNEQFF. The CDR3 region has the DNA TGCGCCAGCAGAAGAGGTAATGAGCAGTTCTTC.